The sequence of this TCR beta chain was determined in a study of CD8 T cells in Susac syndrome. Random hexamers primed reverse transcription of about 0.45 to 1 ug RNA. TCRdb re-called the immunoSEQ multiplex PCR reads through MiXCR, storing one row per CDR3 protein. The table has around 280,000 distinct CDR3 sequences, about 88% seen once. V lost 2 bases, J lost 2 bases, and 16 bases lay in between. The CDR3 has 17 residues. In germline, CDR1 is MNHNS, CDR2 SASEGT. V usage is TRBV6-1 and J usage is TRBJ1-5; D uncertain. Specimen: CD8+ T cells from PBMCs. The TCR comes from a human donor with multiple sclerosis. The CDR3 spells CASSEPPAGLGNQPQHF. In nucleotides, the CDR3 is TGTGCCAGCAGTGAACCCCCCGCAGGATTGGGCAATCAGCCCCAGCATTTT.